This T cell receptor beta chain stems from a study of shared T cell receptors in the human thymus. Per the germline V gene, CDR1 is MDHEN and CDR2 is SYDVKM. V was cut by 4 bases and J by 3 bases, with 19 bases left in between. The CDR3 loop spans 16 amino acids. Assay used: immunoSEQ multiplex PCR; TCRdb lists only in-frame clones, some missing. The sample has over 650,000 clones, more than 75% seen once; the top ten hold about 0.0094%. The same sample was also studied in work on human thymus T cells. That report adds: The donors were infants in Finland with congenital heart defects, otherwise immunologically healthy. Thymic resections from corrective heart surgery supplied the tissue. Thymic and blood repertoires seemed to show skewed V and J gene use.

Sequencing was carried out using thymocytes. The J gene is TRBJ2-7, the V gene TRBV28, with TRBD1 as a possible D gene (6 bases). This TCR was recovered from a boy younger than two with a congenital heart defect. The CDR3 loop reads CASSSSGARLFYEQYF. The DNA for the CDR3 is TGTGCCAGCAGTTCCTCAGGGGCTCGATTATTCTACGAGCAGTACTTC.